The source of this T cell receptor beta chain is a study of cytomegalovirus exposure and HLA in healthy donors. General study points: The classifier reportedly diagnosed cytomegalovirus status with high sensitivity and specificity.

Produced via immunoSEQ multiplex PCR; TCRdb's table is partial and in-frame only. Seen here are 330,000 or so clones, 86% observed once, and the top ten hold about 0.8%. As regards this clone: Its antigen is not identified.

V gave up 4 bases and J gave up 6 bases; unmatched junction bases: 3. Germline V lookup: CDR1 SGHRS, CDR2 YFSETQ. CDR3 length: 14 residues. Sequenced material: PBMCs. The gene calls are TRBV5-1 and TRBJ1-4; 10 positions agree with TRBD1. The sequence came from a woman aged 18 to 35 in good health and CMV-seronegative. Written as DNA, the CDR3 is TGCGCCAGCAGCCCGACAGGGGGCCATGAAAAACTGTTTTTT. It yields the protein CASSPTGGHEKLFF.